These T cell receptor beta chains were read from a single sample in a study of T cell responses to AZD1222 COVID-19 vaccine. The repertoire was sequenced with immunoSEQ multiplex PCR; TCRdb's copy has only in-frame clones and lacks some. The sample shows roughly 35,000 clones, around nine tenths of them seen only once. The specimen was peripheral blood, collected on day 0 of AZD1222 vaccination. These receptors came from an adult in good health. CDR3s include the opening cysteine and the closing phenylalanine or tryptophan. The size entry is marked missing in some rows and otherwise reads once, few, many or a size class.

V: TRBV9
size: -
J: TRBJ2-1
CDR3: CASSVRPQEQFF

V: TRBV4-2
size: -
J: TRBJ1-1
CDR3: CASSQEQVRGDLNTEAFF

V: TRBV27
size: -
J: TRBJ2-7
CDR3: CASSKSGVLREQYF

V: TRBV4-1
size: -
J: TRBJ1-4
CDR3: CASSEGSQGYEKLFF

V: TRBV24-1
size: -
J: TRBJ2-5
CDR3: CATSDSGLAGRETQYF

V: TRBV11-2
size: once
J: TRBJ2-3
CDR3: CASSPGLKTDTQYF

V: TRBV2
size: -
J: TRBJ1-3
CDR3: CASSSGGGNTIYF

V: TRBV18
size: -
J: TRBJ1-2
CDR3: CASSPSQGYGYTF

V: TRBV18
size: -
J: TRBJ2-5
CDR3: CASSPRAGGETQYF

V: TRBV3-1/TRBV3-2
size: -
J: TRBJ1-1
CDR3: CASSQGGNTEAFF

V: TRBV28
size: -
J: TRBJ2-1
CDR3: CASTSLAPYNEQFF

V: TRBV19
size: -
J: TRBJ2-5
CDR3: CASSDRWETQYF

V: TRBV28
size: -
J: TRBJ2-2
CDR3: CASSFQASGERDTGELFF

V: TRBV27
size: -
J: TRBJ1-2
CDR3: CASSLVGAGTYGYTF

V: TRBV28
size: -
J: TRBJ2-3
CDR3: CASSLPSGSSDTQYF

V: TRBV7-2
size: few
J: TRBJ1-3
CDR3: CASSLFGLENTIYF

V: TRBV7-3
size: -
J: TRBJ1-6
CDR3: CASSSNANSPLHF

V: TRBV6-5
size: -
J: TRBJ2-7
CDR3: CASSGPLEQYF

V: TRBV4-1
size: -
J: TRBJ1-2
CDR3: CASSHGRADGYTF

V: TRBV14
size: -
J: TRBJ2-7
CDR3: CASSQRSYEQYF

V: TRBV27
size: -
J: TRBJ2-2
CDR3: CASSTRLAAGELFF

V: TRBV5-1
size: -
J: TRBJ2-5
CDR3: CASSLQGGGPETQYF

V: TRBV5-4
size: -
J: TRBJ1-2
CDR3: CASSPRTGIGYGYTF

V: TRBV10-3
size: -
J: TRBJ1-1
CDR3: CAISEGYRGDTEAFF

V: TRBV6-5
size: -
J: TRBJ1-2
CDR3: CASSYSKGFGYTF

V: TRBV7-3
size: -
J: TRBJ2-1
CDR3: CASSLKGGTINEQFF

V: TRBV23-1
size: -
J: TRBJ1-2
CDR3: CASACYRGTNYGYTF